A single sample gave rise to the 29 T cell receptor beta chains below, sequenced in a study of chemoradiotherapy in HPV16-positive cancers. Repertoires were generated with immunoSEQ multiplex PCR, while TCRdb's copy carries only in-frame clones and drops some. The table shows some 34,000 clones, with around 92% occurring only once. The material sequenced was blood, taken from a patient who underwent chemoradiotherapy. The receptors were gathered from a human donor with HPV-associated anogenital cancer.

This chain uses TRBV4-1 with TRBJ1-3; perhaps TRBD1 as D (5 bases). Germline CDR1 is MGHRA and CDR2 is YSYEKL. V was clipped by 1 base and J by 2 bases, with 15 bases between them. The CDR3 runs 17 residues. The CDR3 reads CASSQVDGGKTGNTIYF. For the CDR3, the DNA is TGCGCCAGCAGCCAAGTCGATGGGGGAAAGACTGGAAACACCATATATTTT.

The chain is built from TRBV7-9 and TRBJ2-7; D may be TRBD2 (6 bases). The CDR3 runs to 14 residues. The V end lost 1 base, the J end lost 4 bases, and 11 bases lay between the germline ends. CDR1 is SEHNR and CDR2 is FQNEAQ in the germline V gene (reference sequence). The DNA for the CDR3 is TGTGCCAGCAGCTTAGGGCAGGGAGGATACGAGCAGTACTTC. Translating it yields CASSLGQGGYEQYF.

This clone was seen a few times. The chain recombines TRBV11-2 with TRBJ1-6; the D is unclear. The ends were cut back, 4 bases at V and 9 bases at J, with 13 bases in the middle. The CDR3 runs 14 residues. The germline V gene encodes CDR1 SGHAT and CDR2 FQNNGV. The CDR3 DNA is TGTGCCAGCAGCTATGGTACGGCCCGTTCACCCCTCCACTTT. The encoded protein is CASSYGTARSPLHF.

The chain employs TRBV5-6 and TRBJ1-6, with D tentatively TRBD1 (6 bases). Trimming removed 4 bases from V and 7 bases from J, with 12 bases in between. The CDR3 consists of 14 residues. Germline V gives CDR1 SGHDT, CDR2 YYEEEE. The CDR3 DNA follows: TGTGCCAGCAGCCGGCGGGACACCAATTCACCCCTCCACTTT. The encoded protein is CASSRRDTNSPLHF.

The J gene is TRBJ1-2, the V gene TRBV9, with 8 bases matching TRBD1. J was trimmed by 6 bases and V by 0 bases; bases with no gene match: 10. The length of the CDR3 is 16 residues. Looked up from germline, CDR1 is SGDLS and CDR2 is YYNGEE. This chain's CDR3 is CASSVAAGGAYHGYTF. CDR3 nucleotides: TGTGCCAGCAGCGTAGCGGCAGGGGGCGCTTATCATGGCTACACCTTC.

This rearrangement joins TRBV15 to TRBJ2-5, with 7 bases fitting TRBD2. Germline V gene data show CDR1 as LNHNV and CDR2 as YYDKDF (reference sequence). The ends lost 5 bases at V and 2 bases at J; junction bases unmatched: 11. The CDR3 is 16 residues long. The CDR3 DNA sequence: TGTGCCACCAGCCGGGAACCGGCCGGGGGGCAAGAGACCCAGTACTTC. This gives the protein CATSREPAGGQETQYF.

This rearrangement joins TRBV6-5 to TRBJ1-2; TRBD1 matches 7 bases. V trimming: 6 bases; J trimming: 4 bases; junction bases outside the gene matches: 11. CDR3 length equals 15 residues. Germline CDR1 MNHEY, CDR2 SVGAGI. The CDR3, as DNA: TGTGCCAGCAGCCCAGAACGACAGGGCCGCTATGGCTACACCTTC. Translation: CASSPERQGRYGYTF.

Here the CDR3 reads CASSPNTGGHNQPQHF. CDR3 DNA sequence: TGTGCCAGCAGCCCGAATACAGGGGGCCACAATCAGCCCCAGCATTTT. This sequence joins TRBV5-5 and TRBJ1-5; TRBD1 aligns across 9 bases. V was pared by 4 bases and J by 3 bases, with 8 bases of the junction left unmatched. The CDR3 is made up of 16 amino acids. Germline V gene data show CDR1 as SGHKS and CDR2 as YYEKEE (reference sequence). Filled out from reference TRBV5-5 and TRBJ1-5, the complete variable domain reads DAGVTQSPTHLIKTRGQQVTLRCSPISGHKSVSWYQQVLGQGPQFIFQYYEKEERGRGNFPDRFSARQFPNYSSELNVNALLLGDSALYLCASSPNTGGHNQPQHFGDGTRLSIL.

The rearrangement uses TRBV18 and TRBJ2-1; no firm D call. V was pared by 3 bases and J by 5 bases, with 14 bases between. This CDR3 is built from 15 residues. The germline gives CDR1 KGHSH, CDR2 LQKENI. The CDR3 here is CASSPLNGKHNEQFF. CDR3 nucleotide sequence: TGTGCCAGCTCACCCCTGAATGGAAAACACAATGAGCAGTTCTTC.

The rearrangement links TRBV6-4 to TRBJ1-5; D not certain. Germline V gene sequence: CDR1 MRHNA, CDR2 SNTAGT. This CDR3 is built from 11 residues. Trimming shortened V by 3 bases and J by 4 bases, and 1 base separated the two germline ends. This chain's CDR3 is CASSENQPQHF. CDR3 bases: TGTGCCAGCAGTGAAAATCAGCCCCAGCATTTT.

The chain couples TRBV5-1 to TRBJ1-4; unclear D gene. CDR3 length: 14 residues. Germline V gene data show CDR1 as SGHRS and CDR2 as YFSETQ. The ends were cut back, 0 bases at V and 6 bases at J, with 9 bases in the middle. This CDR3 is CASSLALGHEKLFF. CDR3 sequence (DNA): TGCGCCAGCAGCTTGGCCCTAGGACATGAAAAACTGTTTTTT.

This sequence joins TRBV18 and TRBJ2-7; D possibly matches TRBD1 or TRBD2 (5 bases each). V lost 2 bases to trimming and J lost 7 bases, with 21 bases between them. Per germline, CDR1 KGHSH and CDR2 LQKENI. This CDR3 region has 16 residues. CDR3 DNA sequence: TGTGCCAGCTCACCAACGGGACGGGGTCGAGGGTGGGAGCAGTACTTC. This sequence encodes CASSPTGRGRGWEQYF.

The chain recombines TRBV29-1 with TRBJ1-2, with TRBD1 matching 10 bases. V lost 4 bases and J lost 1; bases outside the gene matches: 18. The length of the CDR3 is 19 residues. CDR1 and CDR2 (germline): SQVTM, ANQGSEA. The CDR3: CSVVSSGTGDFWGNYGYTF. Here the CDR3 DNA reads TGCAGCGTTGTGTCTTCCGGGACAGGGGATTTTTGGGGTAACTATGGCTACACCTTC.

V gene TRBV4-1 combines with J gene TRBJ2-1; perhaps TRBD2 as D (7 bases). Looked up from germline, CDR1 is MGHRA and CDR2 is YSYEKL. Deletions cut 8 bases from V and 2 bases from J, with 10 bases between. The CDR3 is made up of 13 amino acids. The CDR3 protein is CASGGGAYNEQFF. In DNA form, the CDR3 reads TGCGCCAGCGGGGGGGGCGCCTACAATGAGCAGTTCTTC.

This rearrangement joins TRBV6-1 to TRBJ2-4; no definite D call. V was trimmed by 1 base and J by 7 bases, leaving 8 bases between them. Germline CDR1 and CDR2: MNHNS and SASEGT. CDR3 length: 13 amino acids. This CDR3 is CASSEGHGNIQYF. CDR3 DNA sequence: TGTGCCAGCAGTGAAGGACATGGGAACATTCAGTACTTC.

The rearrangement links TRBV7-6 to TRBJ1-1; no clear D gene. Germline CDR1 and CDR2: SGHVS and FNYEAQ. The CDR3 spans 13 residues. Trimming pared 5 bases from V and 0 bases from J, leaving 7 bases between. The CDR3 loop is CASSADLNTEAFF. In nucleotides, the CDR3 is TGTGCCAGCAGCGCCGACCTGAACACTGAAGCTTTCTTT.

V gene TRBV11-2 combines with J gene TRBJ2-5; D is unclear. V was cut by 3 bases and J by 1 base, with 6 bases left in between. The CDR3 runs 13 residues. Germline V gives CDR1 SGHAT, CDR2 FQNNGV. CDR3 in amino acids: CASSFGRQETQYF. In DNA, the CDR3 is TGTGCCAGCAGCTTCGGACGCCAAGAGACCCAGTACTTC.

The CDR3 region has the DNA TGTGCCAGCAGCTTTCTGGGGCGCGACACCGGGGAGCTGTTTTTT. Protein: CASSFLGRDTGELFF. The chain couples TRBV7-9 to TRBJ2-2, with a weak D call TRBD1 (5 bases). The CDR3 length is 15 residues. Germline V gene lookup returns CDR1 SEHNR and CDR2 FQNEAQ (reference sequence). V gave up 3 bases and J gave up 3 bases, with 11 bases separating them.

The rearrangement links TRBV7-2 to TRBJ2-3; the match to TRBD2 covers 7 bases. In germline, CDR1 is SGHTA, CDR2 FQGNSA. Unmatched junction bases numbered 13, after V lost 5 bases and J lost 2 bases. CDR3 length equals 17 residues. The CDR3 spells CASSHPFLAADTDTQYF. The CDR3, as DNA: TGTGCCAGCAGCCACCCCTTTCTAGCGGCCGACACAGATACGCAGTATTTT.

The CDR3 protein is CSVEQVLTDTQYF. In DNA, the CDR3 is TGCAGCGTTGAACAGGTCCTCACAGATACGCAGTATTTT. The rearrangement joins TRBV29-1 to TRBJ2-3; the D is unclear. Looked up from germline, CDR1 is SQVTM and CDR2 is ANQGSEA. Trimming cost V 2 bases and J 2 bases, with 8 bases left between them. This CDR3 comprises 13 residues.

This chain uses TRBV4-2 with TRBJ2-2, with TRBD2 identical over 9 bases. The V gene end was trimmed by 1 base and the J gene end by 4 bases; junction bases not matched to a gene: 1. Germline loops: CDR1 LGHNA, CDR2 YNFKEQ. The CDR3 sequence is 15 residues long. The CDR3 sequence: CASSQGLAVTGELFF. CDR3 nucleotide sequence: TGTGCCAGCAGCCAAGGACTAGCGGTCACCGGGGAGCTGTTTTTT.

The V gene is TRBV4-2, the J gene TRBJ1-2, with TRBD1 matching over 8 bases. The CDR3 is 16 amino acids. The trim removed 0 bases at V and 8 bases at J, leaving 11 bases unmatched. Germline V gives CDR1 LGHNA, CDR2 YNFKEQ. The CDR3 here is CASSQDRSGGELGYTF. The DNA for the CDR3 is TGTGCCAGCAGCCAAGATCGTTCAGGGGGCGAACTAGGCTACACCTTC.

The chain joins TRBV7-2 to TRBJ1-2, with D tentatively TRBD1 (5 bases). The CDR3 covers 15 residues. CDR1 SGHTA and CDR2 FQGNSA come from the germline V gene. The V end was cut by 0 bases, the J end by 1 base, with 9 bases between. CDR3 amino acids: CASSLAKGLNYGYTF. In DNA form, the CDR3 reads TGTGCCAGCAGCTTAGCGAAGGGACTTAACTATGGCTACACCTTC.

V is TRBV4-1 and J is TRBJ2-2; D not certain. The CDR3 consists of 14 residues. Trimming pared 2 bases from V and 0 bases from J, leaving 4 bases between. Germline CDR1 reads MGHRA; CDR2 reads YSYEKL. The CDR3, as DNA: TGCGCCAGCAGCCAACATACGAACACCGGGGAGCTGTTTTTT. Its translation is CASSQHTNTGELFF.

The rearrangement links TRBV13 to TRBJ1-4; D is possibly TRBD1 (5 bases). Germline V gene lookup returns CDR1 PRHDT and CDR2 FYEKMQ (reference sequence). The CDR3 covers 17 residues. V lost 0 bases and J 3 bases, leaving 14 bases between the germline ends. The CDR3 reads CASSLGGGVLSNEKLFF. In nucleotides, the CDR3 is TGTGCCAGCAGCTTAGGGGGGGGAGTCCTGTCTAATGAAAAACTGTTTTTT.

This clone was found a few times. The rearrangement uses TRBV19 and TRBJ1-2; D remains unclear. Germline V CDR1 and CDR2: LNHDA, SQIVND (reference sequence). This CDR3 is built from 12 residues. Trimming stripped 2 bases from V and 5 bases from J, with 6 bases between. CDR3 residues: CASSIWGYGYTF. CDR3 DNA: TGTGCCAGTAGTATATGGGGATATGGCTACACCTTC.

The V gene is TRBV6-5, the J gene TRBJ1-2, with 7 nucleotides matching TRBD1. The V and J ends lost 0 bases and 7 bases, in that order; junction bases with no gene match: 11. Germline V gene data show CDR1 as MNHEY and CDR2 as SVGAGI. There are 16 residues in the CDR3. DNA of the CDR3: TGTGCCAGCAGTTACTCGATCACAGGGGCGCTTCTTGGCTACACCTTC. Translation: CASSYSITGALLGYTF.

The chain recombines TRBV15 with TRBJ1-5; TRBD1 matches 10 bases. V was pared by 1 base and J by 6 bases, with 3 bases of the junction left unmatched. The CDR3 has 15 residues. Germline V CDR1 and CDR2: LNHNV, YYDKDF (reference sequence). In DNA, the CDR3 is TGTGCCACCAGCAGAGTAGGGACAGGGGCTCAGCCCCAGCATTTT. This gives the protein CATSRVGTGAQPQHF.

The chain joins TRBV5-5 to TRBJ2-7; the D gene is possibly TRBD1 (5 bases). Trimming removed 4 bases from V and 2 bases from J, with 13 bases in between. Germline V CDR1 and CDR2: SGHKS, YYEKEE (reference sequence). The CDR3 is made up of 14 amino acids. The CDR3 reads CASSLTAPTYEQYF. As DNA, the CDR3 is TGTGCCAGCAGCCTGACAGCACCTACCTACGAGCAGTACTTC.